Shown below are 5 T cell receptor beta chains from a single sample sequenced in a study of CD8 T cells in ankylosing spondylitis. Study findings and constraints: Made up of eight highly homologous variants, a TCR beta motif appeared characteristic of ankylosing spondylitis blood.

These receptors lack a known antigen. MiXCR, run by TCRdb on the 5' RACE reads, gives a single entry per CDR3 protein. Here the sample spans 330,000 or so distinct CDR3 sequences, around 7.6% being singletons. Input material: blood, either unsorted or a sorted T cell fraction (not recorded which). The receptors shown here come from a male donor with ankylosing spondylitis.

This clonotype was seen more than once but under ten times. The V and J genes are TRBV3-1 and TRBJ2-1; 8 bases match TRBD1. Germline trimming cut 3 bases from V and 2 bases from J; bases unmatched to any gene: 3. The CDR3 sequence is 15 residues long. Germline CDR1 reads LGHDT; CDR2 reads YNNKEL (reference sequence). CDR3 protein: CASSQMGQAYNEQFF. In nucleotides, the CDR3 is TGTGCCAGCAGCCAGATGGGACAGGCCTACAATGAGCAGTTCTTC.

This clonotype was detected a few times. CDR3 residues: CASSENSGRVHNEQFF. CDR3 in DNA: TGTGCCAGCAGTGAGAATAGCGGGAGAGTCCACAATGAGCAGTTCTTC. The gene calls are TRBV28 and TRBJ2-1; TRBD2 matches 9 bases. Germline lookup yields CDR1 MDHEN and CDR2 SYDVKM. This CDR3 has 16 residues. Trimming took 5 bases from V and 5 from J; bases not matched to a gene: 10.

This clonotype has more than one count but fewer than ten. This CDR3 is CASSYFSLYAGGYNEQFF. The CDR3 coding sequence is TGTGCCAGCAGTTACTTTTCCCTCTACGCGGGAGGGTACAATGAGCAGTTCTTC. V usage is TRBV6-5 and J usage is TRBJ2-1; TRBD2 matches 9 bases. Per germline, CDR1 MNHEY and CDR2 SVGAGI. This CDR3 comprises 18 residues. The junction had 11 bases not matched to a gene; V was cut back by 1 base and J by 4 bases.

The table lists this clonotype with many counts. The genes are TRBV12-3 or TRBV12-4 and TRBJ1-2; D might be TRBD1 (6 bases). V lost 5 bases and J lost 8, with 18 bases in between. CDR3 length: 14 amino acids. CDR3 sequence (DNA): TGTGCCAGCAGTCCCGTTTGGGGGCCTGAGGGCTACACCTTC. This gives the protein CASSPVWGPEGYTF.

This clonotype has a handful of counts. The chain recombines TRBV5-1 with TRBJ1-1; the D gene is possibly TRBD1 (6 bases). The CDR3 runs 14 residues. Deletions cut 4 bases from V and 1 base from J, with 11 bases between. CDR1 is SGHRS and CDR2 is YFSETQ in the germline V gene. The CDR3: CASSQQGANTEAFF. The CDR3 coding sequence is TGCGCCAGCAGCCAACAGGGAGCGAACACTGAAGCTTTCTTT.